Described below is a single T cell receptor beta chain sequence and its context. This specimen belongs to a study of control samples from healthy donors and cancer patients. The method was immunoSEQ multiplex PCR; TCRdb's version includes in-frame clones alone and lacks a portion of them. Here the sample spans under 150,000 clones, 75% to 90% being singletons. The sequence was obtained from a man between 25 and 39 years old in good health. Sequenced input: blood.

The CDR3 DNA follows: TGTGCCAGCAGCTTAGCCCCCGGGACTAGCGGCTCGAATGAGCAGTTCTTC. It codes for CASSLAPGTSGSNEQFF. The chain is built from TRBV7-2 and TRBJ2-1, with 11 bases fitting TRBD2. Germline lookup yields CDR1 SGHTA and CDR2 FQGNSA. This CDR3 spans 17 amino acids. The V and J ends lost 0 bases and 7 bases, in that order; junction bases with no gene match: 8.